A single sample gave rise to the 5 T cell receptor beta chains below, sequenced in a study of beta chain features in type 1 diabetes. Findings and caveats of the study: Shorter TCRB CDR3s, moderately but significantly so, were found in Type 1 diabetes patients in all four CD4+ subsets.

Their antigens are not known. Every isolated RNA sample was fully reverse transcribed, so sequencing captured expressed TCRB transcripts. The method was immunoSEQ multiplex PCR; TCRdb's version includes in-frame clones alone and lacks a portion of them. The sample lists about 270,000 clones; over 11% were seen once. The sample comprised naive CD4+ T cells from blood. Receptor source: a man aged 30 to 45 with type 1 diabetes.

J is TRBJ2-1 and V is TRBV29-1; 11 bases line up with TRBD2. CDR1 is SQVTM and CDR2 is ANQGSEA in the germline V gene. V lost 7 bases, J lost 2 bases, and 16 bases stayed unmatched. The CDR3 covers 18 residues. The CDR3 reads CSAHSGGSSGRPYNEQFF. CDR3 nucleotides: TGCAGCGCCCACAGTGGGGGGTCTAGCGGGAGGCCCTACAATGAGCAGTTCTTC.

This chain uses TRBV30 with TRBJ2-5; TRBD2 matches at 9 bases. The CDR3 contains 14 residues. V gave up 5 bases and J gave up 5 bases; unmatched junction bases: 9. Germline V CDR1 and CDR2: GTSNPN, SVGIG (reference sequence). The CDR3 DNA sequence: TGTGCCTGGGGGGGCCTAGCGGGACACGAGACCCAGTACTTC. Its protein is CAWGGLAGHETQYF.

This clone turned up a few times. DNA of the CDR3: TGTGCCAGCAGCTCATCGACTAGCGGCTCCGAGGGGGAGCAGTTCTTC. It translates to CASSSSTSGSEGEQFF. The J gene is TRBJ2-1, the V gene TRBV5-4; the match to TRBD2 covers 9 bases. Germline lookup yields CDR1 SGHNT and CDR2 YYREEE (reference sequence). V trimming: 3 bases; J trimming: 10 bases; junction bases outside the gene matches: 14. This CDR3 is built from 16 residues.

This clone occurred once. This chain links TRBV28 with TRBJ2-3, with 8 bases aligning to TRBD1. The CDR3 loop spans 17 amino acids. V dropped 5 bases and J dropped 3; count of bases not matched to a gene: 13. Germline CDR1 is MDHEN and CDR2 is SYDVKM. CDR3 sequence (DNA): TGTGCCAGCAGTATCGCCCGTGGGACAGGTGGGACAGATACGCAGTATTTT. This gives the protein CASSIARGTGGTDTQYF.

This clone has only a few counts. This chain links TRBV6-5 with TRBJ1-1; perhaps TRBD1 as D (5 bases). Trimming shortened V by 2 bases and J by 7 bases, and 11 bases separated the two germline ends. This CDR3 spans 13 amino acids. The germline V gene has CDR1 MNHEY and CDR2 SVGAGI. The CDR3 region is CASSYTQGLEAFF. CDR3 coding DNA: TGTGCCAGCAGTTACACCCAGGGACTTGAAGCTTTCTTT.